This T cell receptor beta chain derives from a study of blood T cell repertoires in COVID-19. The germline V gene has CDR1 MNHEY and CDR2 SVGAGI. V lost 9 bases and J lost 3; bases outside the gene matches: 5. The CDR3 totals 15 residues. Libraries were prepared by immunoSEQ multiplex PCR; TCRdb keeps only in-frame clonotypes and omits some of them. The sample carries some 97,000 clones, over 65% recorded once. The material sequenced was peripheral blood. The sequence derives from a human donor in a cohort sampled during active COVID-19. This rearrangement joins TRBV6-5 to TRBJ2-6; TRBD1 matches at 10 bases. CDR3 nucleotides: TGTGCCAGTGGGGGACAGGGGCTTGGGGCCAACGTCCTGACTTTC. This sequence encodes CASGGQGLGANVLTF.